This is a list of T cell receptor beta chains from one sample in a study of blood T cell repertoires in COVID-19. Only in-frame clones appear in the TCRdb table, and some are missing; sequencing was by immunoSEQ multiplex PCR. The profile shows about 200,000 clones, more than 70% of them singletons. The sequenced sample was peripheral blood. The receptors derive from a man aged 35 to 55 with active or convalescent COVID-19. Each CDR3 is given with its conserved first and last residue. The D gene is left open where the match is weak. Not all rows give a size; the values are once, few, many and, for expanded clones, a class.

V gene	J gene	clone size	D gene	CDR3 DNA	CDR3 protein
TRBV6-6	TRBJ1-2	.	.	TGTGCCAGCAGTTACTCTGAGAACTATGGCTACACCTTC	CASSYSENYGYTF
TRBV15	TRBJ1-3	.	TRBD1	TGTGCCACCAGCAGAGAGGGACCGGGACAGGCTGGAAACACCATATATTTT	CATSREGPGQAGNTIYF
TRBV13	TRBJ1-1	.	.	TGTGCCAGCAGCTTAGGAGGGAGGGCTTTCTTT	CASSLGGRAFF
TRBV2	TRBJ2-1	.	.	TGTGCCAGCAACCAGGGCTGGATCGATGAGCAGTTCTTC	CASNQGWIDEQFF
TRBV3-1/TRBV3-2	TRBJ1-5	few	TRBD1	TGTGCCAGCAGCCAGTACAGGGGGGATGAGCCCCAGCATTTT	CASSQYRGDEPQHF
TRBV5-1	TRBJ2-7	.	TRBD1	TGCGCCAGCAGCTCCAGACAGGGTACCTACGTGCAGCAGTACTTC	CASSSRQGTYVQQYF
TRBV5-1	TRBJ2-3	.	TRBD2	TGCGCCAGCAGCCGATCTAGCGGGGGGGACACAGATACGCAGTATTTT	CASSRSSGGDTDTQYF
TRBV5-1	TRBJ2-3	.	TRBD1	TGCGCCAGCAGCTTGCGACAGGGGTCAGATACGCAGTATTTT	CASSLRQGSDTQYF
TRBV5-1	TRBJ2-5	.	TRBD2	TGCGCCAGCAGCCAGACTAGCGGGAGCCTCGAGACCCAGTACTTC	CASSQTSGSLETQYF
TRBV19	TRBJ1-1	once	.	TGTGCCAGTAGTCTTTATTCAATTGGGACTTCGAAGGCCACTGAAGCTTTCTTT	CASSLYSIGTSKATEAFF
TRBV19	TRBJ1-5	.	.	TGTGCCAGCGGCATCCAGGGAAACCAGCCCCAGCATTTT	CASGIQGNQPQHF
TRBV10-3	TRBJ1-1	.	.	TGTGCCATCTCTCGGGAGCTGAACACTGAAGCTTTCTTT	CAISRELNTEAFF
TRBV28	TRBJ1-5	.	.	TGTGCCAGCAGTCTCGGGGAGACAGGATACAATCAGCCCCAGCATTTT	CASSLGETGYNQPQHF
TRBV9	TRBJ2-1	.	.	TGTGCCAGCAGCCTCCCACCCCGAGGCGGTGAGCAGTTCTTC	CASSLPPRGGEQFF
TRBV29-1	TRBJ2-7	.	TRBD2	TGCAGCGTGGGAGCGGGAGGGGCTTACGAGCAGTACTTC	CSVGAGGAYEQYF
TRBV3-1/TRBV3-2	TRBJ2-3	.	TRBD2	TGTGCCAGCAGCCTTTCTAGCGGGAGGCGGGCCGGTACGCAGTATTTT	CASSLSSGRRAGTQYF
TRBV4-1	TRBJ1-5	.	.	TGCGCCAGCAGCCAAGACAGGTATAGCAATCAGCCCCAGCATTTT	CASSQDRYSNQPQHF
TRBV9	TRBJ2-2	.	TRBD1	TGTGCCAGCAGCCCTACCGGACAGGGGTCATACACCGGGGAGCTGTTTTTT	CASSPTGQGSYTGELFF
TRBV29-1	TRBJ1-3	.	.	TGCAGCGTTGGTGGCCACTCTGGAAACACCATATATTTT	CSVGGHSGNTIYF
TRBV7-2	TRBJ2-7	.	TRBD2	TGTGCCAGCAGCCTCAGGTCCTGGCGGGAGGTATACTCCTACGAGCAGTACTTC	CASSLRSWREVYSYEQYF
TRBV6-1	TRBJ1-1	.	.	TGTGCCAGCAGTGAATTCGGAGAGAACACTGAAGCTTTCTTT	CASSEFGENTEAFF
TRBV28	TRBJ1-4	.	.	TGTGCCAGCATATCGGGGGGAACTAATGAAAAACTGTTTTTT	CASISGGTNEKLFF
TRBV6-4	TRBJ1-1	.	TRBD1	TGTGCCAGCAGCCGGGATACAGGGGACGTTGAAGCTTTCTTT	CASSRDTGDVEAFF
TRBV19	TRBJ1-6	.	TRBD1	TGTGCCAGTAGTCCCGGGACAGGGTTTTCCTCCTATAATTCACCCCTCCACTTT	CASSPGTGFSSYNSPLHF
TRBV11-2	TRBJ1-1	.	.	TGTGCCAGCAGCTTAGACACGGTTGCGGCTTTCTTT	CASSLDTVAAFF
TRBV5-8	TRBJ1-5	.	.	TGTGCCAGCAGCCACAGGGTGGCTCAGCCCCAGCATTTT	CASSHRVAQPQHF
TRBV10-3	TRBJ2-3	.	.	TGTGCCATCACCTTAACTGGGGGCGGCACAGATACGCAGTATTTT	CAITLTGGGTDTQYF
TRBV2	TRBJ1-2	.	TRBD1	TGTGCCAGCTGGGCCAGGGGGAACTATGGCTACACCTTC	CASWARGNYGYTF
TRBV5-1	TRBJ2-7	once	.	TGCGCCAGCAGCACCGGGGTCTCCTACGAGCAGTACTTC	CASSTGVSYEQYF
TRBV19	TRBJ1-5	once	.	TGTGCCAGTAGGAGCTTACAGGGAGTCGGCAATCAGCCCCAGCATTTT	CASRSLQGVGNQPQHF
TRBV12-3/TRBV12-4	TRBJ1-1	.	TRBD1	TGTGCCAGCAGTTCGACAGGGACCACTGAAGCTTTCTTT	CASSSTGTTEAFF
TRBV7-2	TRBJ2-7	few	.	TGTGCCAGCACTCTACAGCCGACAGAAACCTACGAGCAGTACTTC	CASTLQPTETYEQYF
TRBV6-1	TRBJ2-7	.	.	TGTGCCAGCAGTGAAGGGTTCCGGAGCTACGAGCAGTACTTC	CASSEGFRSYEQYF
TRBV6-5	TRBJ1-4	.	TRBD1	TGTGCCAGCAGCTGGACAGGGGAGGTTGGAAAACTGTTTTTT	CASSWTGEVGKLFF
TRBV19	TRBJ2-5	.	.	TGTGCCAGTAGTTCGGCGTGGAGTCATAGAGAGACCCAGTACTTC	CASSSAWSHRETQYF
TRBV28	TRBJ2-7	.	.	TGTGCCAGCAGGCTAGCTTCCTACGAGCAGTACTTC	CASRLASYEQYF
TRBV19	TRBJ1-1	once	TRBD1	TGTGCCAGTAGTTGGACAGGGAACACTGAAGCTTTCTTT	CASSWTGNTEAFF
TRBV24-1	TRBJ2-2	.	.	TGTGCCACCAGTGATTTGCTCACCGGGGAGCTGTTTTTT	CATSDLLTGELFF
TRBV7-9	TRBJ1-5	.	.	TGTGCCAGCAGCTTAGGGGACAATAGCAATCAGCCCCAGCATTTT	CASSLGDNSNQPQHF
TRBV5-1	TRBJ1-5	.	.	TGCGCCAGCTCTATCAGCGGGGGTTCAAATCAGCCCCAGCATTTT	CASSISGGSNQPQHF
TRBV5-8	TRBJ2-4	.	.	TGTGCCAGCAGCTTGGACAGGGTTAACATTCAGTACTTC	CASSLDRVNIQYF
TRBV19	TRBJ2-3	.	TRBD2	TGTGCCAGTAGTATGACTAGCGGGGACACAGATACGCAGTATTTT	CASSMTSGDTDTQYF
TRBV5-1	TRBJ1-6	.	.	TGCGCCAGCAGCTTGGCTAGCAATTCACCCCTCCACTTT	CASSLASNSPLHF
TRBV19	TRBJ2-1	.	TRBD2	TGTGCCAGTAGTCCGGGACTAGCGGGAGGTGCCGATGAGCAGTTCTTC	CASSPGLAGGADEQFF
TRBV7-9	TRBJ1-2	.	.	TGTGCCAGCAGCTTAGAGGAGGGTGCGGTGGGCGGCTACACCTTC	CASSLEEGAVGGYTF
TRBV19	TRBJ1-1	once	.	TGTGCCAGTAGTATAAGCGGGTCAGCGGGCCCTGAAGCTTTCTTT	CASSISGSAGPEAFF
TRBV11-3	TRBJ2-1	.	TRBD2	TGTGCCAGCAGCTTCCGACTAGCGGGAGACTACAATGAGCAGTTCTTC	CASSFRLAGDYNEQFF
TRBV12-3/TRBV12-4	TRBJ1-2	once	TRBD1	TGTGCCAGCAGCTCCGGACAGGGAGGGGGCTACACCTTC	CASSSGQGGGYTF
TRBV2	TRBJ2-1	.	.	TGTGCCAGCAGTATACAGGGCTACAATGAGCAGTTCTTC	CASSIQGYNEQFF
TRBV15	TRBJ2-5	.	TRBD1	TGTGCCACCAGCAGGGAAAGACAGGGGACAGAGACCCAGTACTTC	CATSRERQGTETQYF
TRBV6-1	TRBJ1-4	.	TRBD1	TGTGCCAGCAGTGGGACCACCAGGGGGTACGATGAAAAACTGTTTTTT	CASSGTTRGYDEKLFF
TRBV29-1	TRBJ1-4	.	.	TGCAGCGTAGGACTGTCACTAGGGGAAAAACTGTTTTTT	CSVGLSLGEKLFF
TRBV19	TRBJ2-1	once	.	TGTGCCAGTAGTATCGGGGGATTATCAGCGAAGAGCCAGTTCTTC	CASSIGGLSAKSQFF
TRBV7-6	TRBJ2-1	.	.	TGTGCCAGCTCCCGGACGGCGGGGAATGAGCAGTTCTTC	CASSRTAGNEQFF